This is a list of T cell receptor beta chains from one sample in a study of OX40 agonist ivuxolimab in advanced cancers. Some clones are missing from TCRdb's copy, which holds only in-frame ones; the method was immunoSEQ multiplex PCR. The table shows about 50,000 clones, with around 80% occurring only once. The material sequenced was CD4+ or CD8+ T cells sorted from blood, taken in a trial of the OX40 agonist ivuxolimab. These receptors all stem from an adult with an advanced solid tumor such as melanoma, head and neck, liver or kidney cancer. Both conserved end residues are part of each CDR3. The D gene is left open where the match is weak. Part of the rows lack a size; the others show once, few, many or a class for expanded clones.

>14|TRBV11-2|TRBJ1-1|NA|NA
CASSRTVGRTEAFF
TGTGCCAGCAGCCGCACGGTGGGGAGAACTGAAGCTTTCTTT
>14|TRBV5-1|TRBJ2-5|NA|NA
CASSYQALQETQYF
TGCGCCAGCAGCTACCAGGCTCTCCAAGAGACCCAGTACTTC
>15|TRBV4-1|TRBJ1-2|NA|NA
CASSPRLSPNYGYTF
TGCGCCAGCAGCCCACGGTTGAGTCCAAACTATGGCTACACCTTC
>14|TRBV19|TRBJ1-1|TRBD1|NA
CASSIATGGTEAFF
TGTGCCAGTAGTATCGCAACAGGGGGGACTGAAGCTTTCTTT
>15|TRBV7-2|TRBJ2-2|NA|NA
CASRQIGGNTGELFF
TGTGCCAGCAGACAGATTGGGGGCAACACCGGGGAGCTGTTTTTT
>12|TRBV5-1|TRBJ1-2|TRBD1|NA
CASRQGGSGYTF
TGCGCCAGCAGACAGGGGGGGTCTGGCTACACCTTC
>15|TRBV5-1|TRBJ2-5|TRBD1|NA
CASSSGQGAAETQYF
TGCGCCAGCAGCTCGGGACAGGGGGCGGCGGAGACCCAGTACTTC
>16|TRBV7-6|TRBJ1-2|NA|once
CASSLGLAGVNYGYTF
TGTGCCAGCAGCTTAGGGTTGGCAGGGGTTAACTATGGCTACACCTTC
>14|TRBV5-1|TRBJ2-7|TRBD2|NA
CASRTSGRAPEQYF
TGCGCCAGCCGGACTAGCGGGAGGGCTCCCGAGCAGTACTTC
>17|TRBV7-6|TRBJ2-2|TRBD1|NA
CASSFNRDRASTGELFF
TGTGCCAGCAGCTTTAACCGGGACAGGGCGTCCACCGGGGAGCTGTTTTTT
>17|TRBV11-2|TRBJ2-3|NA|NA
CASSLDLRAAGTDTQYF
TGTGCCAGCAGCTTAGATCTTCGGGCCGCTGGGACAGATACGCAGTATTTT
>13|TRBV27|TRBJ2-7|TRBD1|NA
CASSLVQGYEQYF
TGTGCCAGCAGTTTAGTACAGGGGTACGAGCAGTACTTC
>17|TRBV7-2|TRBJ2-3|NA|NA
CASSLEAGLPRTDTQYF
TGTGCCAGCAGCTTAGAGGCAGGCCTTCCCCGCACAGATACGCAGTATTTT
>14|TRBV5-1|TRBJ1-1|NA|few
CASSLAVMNTEAFF
TGCGCCAGCAGCTTGGCCGTCATGAACACTGAAGCTTTCTTT
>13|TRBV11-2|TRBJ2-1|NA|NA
CASSLGLTGEQFF
TGTGCCAGCAGCTTAGGACTCACCGGTGAGCAGTTCTTC
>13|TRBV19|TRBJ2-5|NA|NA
CASTPAASDSLNF
TGTGCCAGTACCCCGGCGGCTAGCGATTCTCTTAACTTC
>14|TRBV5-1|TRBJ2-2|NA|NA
CASSWTWDTGELFF
TGCGCCAGCAGCTGGACATGGGACACCGGGGAGCTGTTTTTT
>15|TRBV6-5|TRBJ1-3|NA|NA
CASSYSTWSGNTIYF
TGTGCCAGCAGTTACTCGACGTGGAGCGGAAACACCATATATTTT